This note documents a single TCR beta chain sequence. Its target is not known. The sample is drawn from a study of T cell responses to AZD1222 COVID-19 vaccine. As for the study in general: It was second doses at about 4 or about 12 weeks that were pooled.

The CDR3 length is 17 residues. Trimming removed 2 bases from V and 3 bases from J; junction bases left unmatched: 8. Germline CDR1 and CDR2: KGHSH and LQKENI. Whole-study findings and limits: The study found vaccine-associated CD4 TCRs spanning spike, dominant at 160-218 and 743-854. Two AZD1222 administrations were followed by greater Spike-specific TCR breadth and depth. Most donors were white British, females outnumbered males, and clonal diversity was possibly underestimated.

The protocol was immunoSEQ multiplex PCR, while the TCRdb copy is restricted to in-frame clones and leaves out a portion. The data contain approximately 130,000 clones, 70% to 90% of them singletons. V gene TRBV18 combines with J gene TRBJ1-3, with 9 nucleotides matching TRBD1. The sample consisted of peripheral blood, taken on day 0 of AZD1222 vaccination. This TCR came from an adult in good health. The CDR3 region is CASSPNTGTGIGNTIYF. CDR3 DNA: TGTGCCAGCTCACCAAATACCGGGACAGGGATTGGAAACACCATATATTTT.